One and the same sample provided the 28 T cell receptor beta chains below, sequenced in a study of siplizumab effects on memory and regulatory T cells. The protocol was immunoSEQ multiplex PCR, while the TCRdb copy is restricted to in-frame clones and leaves out a portion. Among around 100,000 clones, about 95% were seen once, and the ten largest hold less than 1.5%. Sequencing used non-Treg CD4+ T cells sorted from blood. All receptors come from a human donor in good health.

V gene TRBV19 combines with J gene TRBJ2-6; no firm D call. Germline V gene lookup returns CDR1 LNHDA and CDR2 SQIVND (reference sequence). This CDR3 has 15 residues. V lost 5 bases and J lost 0, with 8 bases in between. This CDR3 is CASSRAFSGANVLTF. The CDR3 nucleotides are TGTGCCAGTAGTCGGGCATTCTCTGGGGCCAACGTCCTGACTTTC.

The chain employs TRBV11-2 and TRBJ2-1, with 11 nucleotides matching TRBD2. V gave up 5 bases and J gave up 1 base; unmatched junction bases: 4. The CDR3 is made up of 16 amino acids. Per germline, CDR1 SGHAT and CDR2 FQNNGV. CDR3 bases: TGTGCCAGCAGCCCTTGGACTAGCGGGTCCTACAATGAGCAGTTCTTC. Protein sequence: CASSPWTSGSYNEQFF.

J is TRBJ1-3 and V is TRBV5-1, with D unclear. Germline V lookup: CDR1 SGHRS, CDR2 YFSETQ. Trimming removed 4 bases at V and 4 bases at J, with 9 bases between. The CDR3 is made up of 13 amino acids. CDR3 residues: CASSPRTGNTIYF. CDR3 nucleotides: TGCGCCAGCAGCCCTAGGACGGGAAACACCATATATTTT. The full variable domain, rest sourced from reference TRBV5-1 and TRBJ1-3, is KAGVTQTPRYLIKTRGQQVTLSCSPISGHRSVSWYQQTPGQGLQFLFEYFSETQRNKGNFPGRFSGRQFSNSRSEMNVSTLELGDSALYLCASSPRTGNTIYFGEGSWLTVV.

The V call is TRBV20-1, the J call TRBJ2-3; D ambiguous. V dropped 5 bases and J dropped 4 bases, with 4 bases sitting between them. Looked up from germline, CDR1 is DFQATT and CDR2 is SNEGSKA (reference sequence). This CDR3 is built from 10 residues. The CDR3 region is CSALADTQYF. The CDR3 DNA reads as TGCAGTGCTCTGGCAGATACGCAGTATTTT.

The chain couples TRBV6-5 to TRBJ1-1; TRBD1 is a possible D gene (6 bases). V dropped 7 bases and J dropped 4 bases, with 19 bases sitting between them. This CDR3 has 15 residues. Per the germline V gene, CDR1 is MNHEY and CDR2 is SVGAGI. The CDR3 region is CASTRGGRGGTEAFF. CDR3 DNA sequence: TGTGCCAGCACCCGAGGGGGGCGCGGAGGCACTGAAGCTTTCTTT.

This chain connects TRBV28 to TRBJ2-5; the D is unclear. This CDR3 has 16 amino acids. V was trimmed by 10 bases and J by 0 bases, leaving 21 bases between them. Per germline, CDR1 MDHEN and CDR2 SYDVKM. The CDR3 here is CAISPGSPPDQETQYF. CDR3 coding DNA: TGTGCCATCTCTCCAGGATCCCCCCCCGACCAAGAGACCCAGTACTTC.

V usage is TRBV19 and J usage is TRBJ2-5; 13 bases align to TRBD2. V dropped 6 bases and J dropped 5; count of bases not matched to a gene: 9. The CDR3 consists of 16 residues. Germline V gene lookup returns CDR1 LNHDA and CDR2 SQIVND (reference sequence). As DNA, the CDR3 is TGTGCCAGTAGATCCGGGACTAGCGGGAAGTTGGAGACCCAGTACTTC. Translation gives CASRSGTSGKLETQYF.

CDR3 sequence (DNA): TGTGCCACCAGCCACCCGGGACAGGCCCAAAGAAACGCTTTCTTT. It codes for CATSHPGQAQRNAFF. The J gene is TRBJ1-1, the V gene TRBV15, with 8 bases that match TRBD1. The CDR3 has 15 amino acids. V lost 5 bases and J lost 11; bases outside the gene matches: 16. Germline V lookup: CDR1 LNHNV, CDR2 YYDKDF (reference sequence).

This sequence joins TRBV7-9 and TRBJ1-4; D gene uncertain. The CDR3 extends over 15 amino acids. V was pared by 5 bases and J by 4 bases, with 14 bases between. From germline, CDR1 is SEHNR and CDR2 FQNEAQ (reference sequence). CDR3 DNA sequence: TGTGCCAGCAGCCGTGGGCAGACCTTTAATGAAAAACTGTTTTTT. Translated, it gives CASSRGQTFNEKLFF. The variable domain in full, with the rest retrieved from reference TRBV7-9 and TRBJ1-4, is DTGVSQNPRHKITKRGQNVTFRCDPISEHNRLYWYRQTLGQGPEFLTYFQNEAQLEKSRLLSDRFSAERPKGSFSTLEIQRTEQGDSAMYLCASSRGQTFNEKLFFGSGTQLSVL.

The chain uses TRBV4-2 and TRBJ2-1; 10 bases line up with TRBD2. Trimming took 3 bases from V and 8 from J; bases not matched to a gene: 13. Germline V gene data show CDR1 as LGHNA and CDR2 as YNFKEQ. The length of the CDR3 is 17 residues. The CDR3: CASSQPLGASGSDEQFF. CDR3 nucleotides: TGTGCCAGCAGCCAGCCCCTGGGGGCTAGCGGGAGCGATGAGCAGTTCTTC.

This clone was counted once. The genes are TRBV9 and TRBJ1-3; D might be TRBD1 (5 bases). This CDR3 contains 16 residues. Germline values: CDR1 SGDLS, CDR2 YYNGEE. Trimming stripped 5 bases from V and 0 bases from J, with 15 bases between. This CDR3 reads CASSPLGTDSGNTIYF. CDR3 bases: TGTGCCAGCAGTCCTCTCGGGACTGACTCTGGAAACACCATATATTTT.

The genes are TRBV5-6 and TRBJ2-5; D possibly corresponds to TRBD2 (5 bases). Trimming stripped 4 bases from V and 3 bases from J, with 10 bases between. The CDR3 length is 13 residues. In germline, CDR1 is SGHDT, CDR2 YYEEEE. CDR3 protein: CASSGGLEETQYF. The CDR3 DNA reads TGTGCCAGCAGCGGAGGTCTAGAAGAGACCCAGTACTTC.

The chain joins TRBV11-1 to TRBJ2-5; no clear D gene. CDR1 is SGHAT, CDR2 FQDESV, per germline (reference sequence). CDR3 length: 14 amino acids. V was cut by 1 base and J by 2 bases, with 8 bases left in between. The CDR3 DNA sequence: TGTGCCAGCAGCTTAGTAGGGCCACAAGAGACCCAGTACTTC. This codes for CASSLVGPQETQYF.

This chain uses TRBV5-6 with TRBJ2-7; TRBD2 agrees at 9 bases. Germline lookup yields CDR1 SGHDT and CDR2 YYEEEE. V gave up 4 bases and J gave up 4 bases; unmatched junction bases: 6. The CDR3 loop spans 14 amino acids. As DNA, the CDR3 is TGTGCCAGCAGCCTTAGCGGGAGTTTTTACGAGCAGTACTTC. It yields the protein CASSLSGSFYEQYF.

The rearrangement uses TRBV7-3 and TRBJ2-3; 10 bases agree with TRBD2. J was trimmed by 6 bases and V by 5 bases; bases with no gene match: 8. The CDR3 sequence is 15 residues long. Germline lookup yields CDR1 SGHTA and CDR2 FQGTGA. As DNA, the CDR3 is TGTGCCAGCAGCCCTAGCGGGAGTCCTCCGGATACGCAGTATTTT. Protein: CASSPSGSPPDTQYF.

The rearrangement uses TRBV29-1 and TRBJ2-7, with TRBD2 identical over 12 bases. This CDR3 comprises 13 residues. Germline V gene lookup returns CDR1 SQVTM and CDR2 ANQGSEA. V dropped 4 bases and J dropped 7; count of bases not matched to a gene: 5. CDR3 region: CSVVTSGSGEQYF. In DNA form, the CDR3 reads TGCAGCGTTGTGACTAGCGGGAGTGGTGAGCAGTACTTC.

The V call is TRBV27, the J call TRBJ1-2; 10 bases fit TRBD1. This CDR3 spans 14 amino acids. Germline CDR1 reads MNHEY; CDR2 reads SMNVEV (reference sequence). J lost 6 bases, V lost 3 bases, and 4 bases had no gene match. The CDR3 loop reads CASSFRQGAHGYTF. CDR3 in DNA: TGTGCCAGCAGTTTCCGACAGGGGGCGCATGGCTACACCTTC.

CDR3: CASSDHPGRSDTQYF. CDR3 bases: TGCGCCAGCAGTGACCACCCCGGACGGTCAGATACGCAGTATTTT. The chain is built from TRBV10-2 and TRBJ2-3; D not certain. Germline V CDR1 and CDR2: WSHSY, SAAADI. There are 15 residues in the CDR3. V was shortened by 3 bases and J by 4 bases, with 14 bases between the two germline ends.

This chain uses TRBV7-2 with TRBJ2-7, with TRBD2 matching 7 bases. This CDR3 region has 14 residues. V trimming: 1 base; J trimming: 5 bases; junction bases outside the gene matches: 5. CDR1 is SGHTA, CDR2 FQGNSA, per germline. Here the CDR3 DNA reads TGTGCCAGCAGCTTAGAAGCGGGAAACCACGAGCAGTACTTC. This translates into CASSLEAGNHEQYF. The full variable domain, its missing parts supplied by reference TRBV7-2 and TRBJ2-7, is GAGVSQSPSNKVTEKGKDVELRCDPISGHTALYWYRQSLGQGLEFLIYFQGNSAPDKSGLPSDRFSAERTGGSVSTLTIQRTQQEDSAVYLCASSLEAGNHEQYFGPGTRLTVT.

The chain is built from TRBV27 and TRBJ1-1; a weak D match, TRBD1 (6 bases). The germline CDR1 and CDR2 sequences are MNHEY and SMNVEV (reference sequence). CDR3 size: 13 residues. V was pared by 1 base and J by 5 bases, with 8 bases between. The chain's CDR3 is CASSLYRDTEAFF. As DNA, the CDR3 is TGTGCCAGCAGTTTATACAGGGATACTGAAGCTTTCTTT.

This chain links TRBV6-1 with TRBJ1-1; maybe TRBD1 (6 bases). Germline V CDR1 and CDR2: MNHNS, SASEGT. CDR3 length: 13 residues. Trimming removed 6 bases from V and 4 bases from J, with 12 bases in between. The CDR3 reads CASRNQGFTEAFF. The CDR3 DNA reads TGTGCCAGCAGGAATCAGGGGTTCACTGAAGCTTTCTTT.

This clone showed up just once. J is TRBJ2-7 and V is TRBV7-9, with 9 positions matching TRBD2. The CDR3 length is 17 residues. CDR1 SEHNR and CDR2 FQNEAQ come from the germline V gene (reference sequence). V shed 5 bases, J shed 0 bases, and the junction held 11 bases outside the gene matches. As DNA, the CDR3 is TGTGCCAGCAGCCGCAGAAACAGCGGGAGGAGCTCCTACGAGCAGTACTTC. It codes for CASSRRNSGRSSYEQYF.

The chain recombines TRBV6-6 with TRBJ2-5; 9 bases line up with TRBD1. CDR1 is MNHNY and CDR2 is SVGAGI in the germline V gene (reference sequence). The CDR3 spans 13 residues. Germline trimming cut 6 bases from V and 4 bases from J; bases unmatched to any gene: 3. This CDR3 is CASSGQGLETQYF. The CDR3 DNA reads as TGTGCCAGCAGCGGACAGGGGTTAGAGACCCAGTACTTC.

This chain joins TRBV28 and TRBJ2-1; 7 bases are a match to TRBD1. The junction had 7 bases not matched to a gene; V was cut back by 4 bases and J by 4 bases. The germline gives CDR1 MDHEN, CDR2 SYDVKM. CDR3 size: 15 residues. DNA for the CDR3: TGTGCCAGCAGTTATCCGGGACAGATTTACAATGAGCAGTTCTTC. Amino acid sequence: CASSYPGQIYNEQFF.

The chain is built from TRBV10-3 and TRBJ1-5, with TRBD1 as a possible D gene (5 bases). The germline V and J ends were trimmed by 2 bases and 9 bases, with 11 bases remaining between them. Germline CDR1 reads ENHRY; CDR2 reads SYGVKD. CDR3 size: 13 residues. The CDR3 protein is CAISERIGGPQHF. In DNA, the CDR3 is TGTGCCATCAGTGAGCGGATTGGGGGGCCCCAGCATTTT.

The chain joins TRBV14 to TRBJ1-2, with D tentatively TRBD1 (6 bases). V lost 2 bases, J lost 2 bases, and 12 bases lay in between. The CDR3 consists of 15 residues. Germline V gene lookup returns CDR1 SGHDN and CDR2 FVKESK. DNA for the CDR3: TGTGCCAGCAGCCAATCACAGGGATCCAACTATGGCTACACCTTC. Translated: CASSQSQGSNYGYTF. Full variable domain (outside the CDR3, taken from reference TRBV14 and TRBJ1-2): EAGVTQFPSHSVIEKGQTVTLRCDPISGHDNLYWYRRVMGKEIKFLLHFVKESKQDESGMPNNRFLAERTGGTYSTLKVQPAELEDSGVYFCASSQSQGSNYGYTFGSGTRLTVV.

V and J are TRBV5-8 and TRBJ2-6; the D call may be TRBD1 or TRBD2 (6 bases each). Germline-derived CDR1 and CDR2 are SGHTS and YDEGEE. The CDR3 is 16 residues long. V gave up 3 bases and J gave up 2 bases, with 12 bases separating them. The CDR3 spells CASSWAGGAGANVLTF. The CDR3 DNA is TGTGCCAGCAGCTGGGCCGGGGGCGCTGGGGCCAACGTCCTGACTTTC.

The rearrangement uses TRBV6-8 and TRBJ2-2, with D tentatively TRBD2 (5 bases). CDR3 length: 15 amino acids. The V end lost 10 bases, the J end lost 1 base, and 16 bases lay between the germline ends. Per the germline V gene, CDR1 is MNHGY and CDR2 is SAAAGT. The DNA of the CDR3 is TGTGCCACGCCTAGAACGACTATGAACACCGGGGAGCTGTTTTTT. Residues: CATPRTTMNTGELFF.